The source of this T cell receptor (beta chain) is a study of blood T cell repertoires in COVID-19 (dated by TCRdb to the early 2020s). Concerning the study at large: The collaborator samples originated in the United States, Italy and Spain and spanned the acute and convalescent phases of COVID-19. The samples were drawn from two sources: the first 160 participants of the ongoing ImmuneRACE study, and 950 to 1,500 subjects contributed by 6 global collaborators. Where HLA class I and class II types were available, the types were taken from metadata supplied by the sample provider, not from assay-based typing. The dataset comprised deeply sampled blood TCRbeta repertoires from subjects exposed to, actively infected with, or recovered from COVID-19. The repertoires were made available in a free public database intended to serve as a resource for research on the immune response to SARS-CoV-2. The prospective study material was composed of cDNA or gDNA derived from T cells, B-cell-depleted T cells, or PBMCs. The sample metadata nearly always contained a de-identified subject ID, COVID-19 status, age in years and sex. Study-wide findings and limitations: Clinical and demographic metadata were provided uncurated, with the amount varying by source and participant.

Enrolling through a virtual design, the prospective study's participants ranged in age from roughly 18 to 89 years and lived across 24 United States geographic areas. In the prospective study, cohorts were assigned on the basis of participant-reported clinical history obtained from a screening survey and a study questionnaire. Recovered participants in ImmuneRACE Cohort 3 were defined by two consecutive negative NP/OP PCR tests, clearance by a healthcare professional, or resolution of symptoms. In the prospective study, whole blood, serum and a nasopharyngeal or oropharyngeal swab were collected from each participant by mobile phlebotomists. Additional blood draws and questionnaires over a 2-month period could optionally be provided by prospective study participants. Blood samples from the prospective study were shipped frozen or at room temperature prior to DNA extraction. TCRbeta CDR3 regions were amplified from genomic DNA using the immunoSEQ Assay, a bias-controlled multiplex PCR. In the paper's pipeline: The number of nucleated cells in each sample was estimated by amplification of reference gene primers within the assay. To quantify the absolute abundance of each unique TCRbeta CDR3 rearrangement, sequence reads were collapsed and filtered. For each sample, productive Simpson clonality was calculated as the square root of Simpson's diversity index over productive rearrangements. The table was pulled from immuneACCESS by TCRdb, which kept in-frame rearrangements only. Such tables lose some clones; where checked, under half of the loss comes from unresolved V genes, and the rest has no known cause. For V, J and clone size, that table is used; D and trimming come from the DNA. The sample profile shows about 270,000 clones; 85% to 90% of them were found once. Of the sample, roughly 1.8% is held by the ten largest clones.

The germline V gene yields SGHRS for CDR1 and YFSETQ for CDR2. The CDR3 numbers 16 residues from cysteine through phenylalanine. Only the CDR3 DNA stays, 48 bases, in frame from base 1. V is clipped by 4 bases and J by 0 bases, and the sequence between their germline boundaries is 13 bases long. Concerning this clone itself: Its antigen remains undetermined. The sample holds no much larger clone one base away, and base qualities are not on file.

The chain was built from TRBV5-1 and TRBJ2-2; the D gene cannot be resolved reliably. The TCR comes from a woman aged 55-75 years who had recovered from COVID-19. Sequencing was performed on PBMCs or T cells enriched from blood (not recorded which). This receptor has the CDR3 CASSATSNSNTGELFF. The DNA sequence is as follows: TGCGCCAGCAGCGCGACATCTAACTCGAACACCGGGGAGCTGTTTTTT.